The rows below give T cell receptor beta chains drawn from one sample of a study of T cell repertoires in cytomegalovirus infection. MiXCR, applied by TCRdb to the reads, yields one record per CDR3 protein. Altogether hundreds of thousands of distinct CDR3 sequences are present, almost 30% being singletons, with the ten largest covering over 15%. These receptors' targets are unknown. The material was cultured PBMCs, obtained from culture after CMV antigen stimulation. The receptors shown here come from a human donor in good health (CMV status not recorded). Some clones in this sample may be carry-over from other donors' samples. Both conserved end residues are part of each CDR3. The order of the fields is V gene, J gene, clone size, D gene, CDR3 DNA, CDR3 protein. A D gene is named only where the DNA matches it firmly. Size is omitted from some rows. Given values are once, few, many or a class for expanded clones.

v_call: TRBV6-8
j_call: TRBJ1-1
clone_size: -
d_call: TRBD1
cdr3_nt: TGTGCCAGCAGCGACCGGGACAGGGGACTGGGTGAAGCTTTCTTT
cdr3_aa: CASSDRDRGLGEAFF

v_call: TRBV12-3/TRBV12-4
j_call: TRBJ2-7
clone_size: few
d_call: -
cdr3_nt: TGTGCCAGCAGTGGGGGGAGTTCTGAGCAGTACTTC
cdr3_aa: CASSGGSSEQYF

v_call: TRBV4-1
j_call: TRBJ2-3
clone_size: -
d_call: TRBD2
cdr3_nt: TGCGCCAGCAGCCAAGGCCCTCTGCGGCGGGGGGACACAGATACGCAGTATTTT
cdr3_aa: CASSQGPLRRGDTDTQYF

v_call: TRBV11-2
j_call: TRBJ1-5
clone_size: -
d_call: -
cdr3_nt: TGTGCCAGCAGCTTGGGAGGGTCTATCAATCAGCCCCAGCATTTT
cdr3_aa: CASSLGGSINQPQHF

v_call: TRBV4-1
j_call: TRBJ2-2
clone_size: few
d_call: TRBD2
cdr3_nt: TGCGCCAGCAGCCGCCCCTATTTATCGGCGGGAGGAAACACCGGGGAGCTGTTTTTT
cdr3_aa: CASSRPYLSAGGNTGELFF

v_call: TRBV7-8
j_call: TRBJ2-1
clone_size: many
d_call: -
cdr3_nt: TGTGCCAGCAGCTTAAGGGTCCCCCCCGACAATGAGCAGTTCTTC
cdr3_aa: CASSLRVPPDNEQFF

v_call: TRBV7-8
j_call: TRBJ2-3
clone_size: few
d_call: -
cdr3_nt: TGTGCCAGCAGCTTAGAACCGCAGGGCACAGATACGCAGTATTTT
cdr3_aa: CASSLEPQGTDTQYF

v_call: TRBV12-3/TRBV12-4
j_call: TRBJ2-7
clone_size: -
d_call: TRBD2
cdr3_nt: TGTGCCAGCAGCGACGCTCTAGCGGGAGGAATGGACTTC
cdr3_aa: CASSDALAGGMDF

v_call: TRBV5-1
j_call: TRBJ2-2
clone_size: few
d_call: -
cdr3_nt: TGCGCCAGCAGCTTGGTTACAGCAGGTGCCGGGGAGCTGTTTTTT
cdr3_aa: CASSLVTAGAGELFF

v_call: TRBV27
j_call: TRBJ1-6
clone_size: -
d_call: -
cdr3_nt: TGTGCCAGCAGGCTGGGTCGGGGGGCAAATTCACCCCTCCACTTT
cdr3_aa: CASRLGRGANSPLHF

v_call: TRBV6-2/TRBV6-3
j_call: TRBJ1-5
clone_size: many
d_call: TRBD1
cdr3_nt: TGTGCCAGCAGATCGCTGGACAGGGTCGTCCAGCCCCAGCATTTT
cdr3_aa: CASRSLDRVVQPQHF

v_call: TRBV27
j_call: TRBJ2-1
clone_size: -
d_call: TRBD1
cdr3_nt: TGTGCCAGCAGCACATTCCTCACTACAGGGGGCAATTACAATGAGCAGTTCTTC
cdr3_aa: CASSTFLTTGGNYNEQFF

v_call: TRBV20-1
j_call: TRBJ1-1
clone_size: -
d_call: TRBD1
cdr3_nt: TGCAGTGGCCGGACAGGGTCGAAGGGCACTGAAGCTTTCTTT
cdr3_aa: CSGRTGSKGTEAFF

v_call: TRBV7-9
j_call: TRBJ2-7
clone_size: few
d_call: TRBD2
cdr3_nt: TGTGCCCTTGGAGAGCGGGAGGGCTACGAGCAGTACTTC
cdr3_aa: CALGEREGYEQYF

v_call: TRBV28
j_call: TRBJ2-7
clone_size: -
d_call: TRBD2
cdr3_nt: TGTGCCAGCAGTTTTCCGCCCGGGACTAGCGGCTACGAGCAGTACTTC
cdr3_aa: CASSFPPGTSGYEQYF

v_call: TRBV10-3
j_call: TRBJ2-3
clone_size: many
d_call: TRBD2
cdr3_nt: TGTGCCATCAGTCTCGGGGGTAGCGGGGCAACAGATACGCAGTATTTT
cdr3_aa: CAISLGGSGATDTQYF

v_call: TRBV11-2
j_call: TRBJ1-5
clone_size: few
d_call: -
cdr3_nt: TGTGCCAGCAGCTTAGACAGGTTTGGGCAGCCCCAGCATTTT
cdr3_aa: CASSLDRFGQPQHF

v_call: TRBV7-6
j_call: TRBJ1-4
clone_size: -
d_call: TRBD1
cdr3_nt: TGTGCCAGCAGCTTTGGAGGGGGCTCCGAAAAACTGTTTTTT
cdr3_aa: CASSFGGGSEKLFF

v_call: TRBV7-8
j_call: TRBJ1-5
clone_size: many
d_call: -
cdr3_nt: TGTGCCAGCAGCTTCGGTGGAGTTAGCAATCAGCCCCAGCATTTT
cdr3_aa: CASSFGGVSNQPQHF

v_call: TRBV6-1
j_call: TRBJ2-7
clone_size: many
d_call: TRBD2
cdr3_nt: TGTGCCAGCCGTCAAAATCGGACGGGGCTAGCGGGGGGCTACGAGCAGTACTTC
cdr3_aa: CASRQNRTGLAGGYEQYF

v_call: TRBV20-1
j_call: TRBJ2-5
clone_size: few
d_call: TRBD1
cdr3_nt: TGCAGTGCTAGAGATCAGAGGGGGCCGGGGACCCAGTACTTC
cdr3_aa: CSARDQRGPGTQYF

v_call: TRBV7-3
j_call: TRBJ2-3
clone_size: -
d_call: TRBD1
cdr3_nt: TGTGCCAGCAGCTCCACGGACAGGGAAAAAGACCATACGCAGTATTTT
cdr3_aa: CASSSTDREKDHTQYF

v_call: TRBV28
j_call: TRBJ1-1
clone_size: few
d_call: TRBD1
cdr3_nt: TGTGCCAGCAGCTCTGGACAGGGGGGTGAAGCTTTCTTT
cdr3_aa: CASSSGQGGEAFF

v_call: TRBV10-3
j_call: TRBJ1-1
clone_size: -
d_call: TRBD1
cdr3_nt: TGTGCCATCAGGGAACAGGGGGCCATGAACACTGAAGCTTTCTTT
cdr3_aa: CAIREQGAMNTEAFF

v_call: TRBV20-1
j_call: TRBJ1-3
clone_size: -
d_call: TRBD1
cdr3_nt: TGCAGTGCCCCGGACAGGGCTTCTGGAAACACCATATATTTT
cdr3_aa: CSAPDRASGNTIYF

v_call: TRBV25-1
j_call: TRBJ1-2
clone_size: -
d_call: -
cdr3_nt: TGTGCCAGCAGTGCAGTTGACACCAACTATGGCTACACCTTC
cdr3_aa: CASSAVDTNYGYTF

v_call: TRBV6-2/TRBV6-3
j_call: TRBJ2-3
clone_size: few
d_call: -
cdr3_nt: TGTGCCAGCAGTTACGTCACAGCAAATACGCAGTATTTT
cdr3_aa: CASSYVTANTQYF

v_call: TRBV6-1
j_call: TRBJ2-1
clone_size: -
d_call: TRBD1
cdr3_nt: TGTGCCAGCTGGGGACAGGGGTCCTACAATGAGCAGTTCTTC
cdr3_aa: CASWGQGSYNEQFF

v_call: TRBV2
j_call: TRBJ2-3
clone_size: -
d_call: -
cdr3_nt: TGTGCCAGCAGAGTGGCAAATACGCAGTATTTT
cdr3_aa: CASRVANTQYF

v_call: TRBV12-3/TRBV12-4
j_call: TRBJ1-4
clone_size: -
d_call: TRBD1
cdr3_nt: TGTGCCAGCAGACAACACTCAGGGGGAGGTGAAAAACTGTTTTTT
cdr3_aa: CASRQHSGGGEKLFF

v_call: TRBV12-3/TRBV12-4
j_call: TRBJ1-3
clone_size: -
d_call: -
cdr3_nt: TGTGCCAGCAGTTTAACGGTCTCTGGAAACACCATATATTTT
cdr3_aa: CASSLTVSGNTIYF

v_call: TRBV18
j_call: TRBJ1-3
clone_size: -
d_call: -
cdr3_nt: TGTGCCAGCTCACCCGGGACGGCCGACTCTGGAAACACCATATATTTT
cdr3_aa: CASSPGTADSGNTIYF

v_call: TRBV7-2
j_call: TRBJ2-1
clone_size: many
d_call: -
cdr3_nt: TGTGCCAGCAGCTTACGAAGGGCGAGCTCCTACAATGAGCAGTTCTTC
cdr3_aa: CASSLRRASSYNEQFF

v_call: TRBV12-3/TRBV12-4
j_call: TRBJ2-1
clone_size: -
d_call: -
cdr3_nt: TGTGCCAGCAGTTTTCTTACGGAGCTTTCCTACAATGAGCAGTTCTTC
cdr3_aa: CASSFLTELSYNEQFF